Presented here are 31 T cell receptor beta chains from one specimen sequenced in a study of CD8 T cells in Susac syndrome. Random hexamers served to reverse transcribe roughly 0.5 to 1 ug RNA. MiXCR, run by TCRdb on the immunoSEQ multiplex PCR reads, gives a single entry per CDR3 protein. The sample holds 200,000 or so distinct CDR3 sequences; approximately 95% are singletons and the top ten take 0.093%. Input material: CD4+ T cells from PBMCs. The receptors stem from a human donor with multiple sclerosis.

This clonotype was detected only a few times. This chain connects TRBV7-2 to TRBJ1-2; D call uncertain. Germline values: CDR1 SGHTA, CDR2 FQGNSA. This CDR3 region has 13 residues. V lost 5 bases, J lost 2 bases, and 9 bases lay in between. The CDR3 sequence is CASSRGVNYGYTF. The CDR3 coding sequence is TGTGCCAGCAGCCGCGGGGTCAACTATGGCTACACCTTC.

The CDR3 loop is CASSTWNTEAFF. The CDR3 DNA follows: TGTGCCAGTAGTACTTGGAACACTGAAGCTTTCTTT. The chain recombines TRBV19 with TRBJ1-1, with no clear D. The CDR3 is made up of 12 amino acids. V gave up 4 bases and J gave up 1 base, with 4 bases separating them. CDR1 and CDR2 (germline): LNHDA, SQIVND (reference sequence).

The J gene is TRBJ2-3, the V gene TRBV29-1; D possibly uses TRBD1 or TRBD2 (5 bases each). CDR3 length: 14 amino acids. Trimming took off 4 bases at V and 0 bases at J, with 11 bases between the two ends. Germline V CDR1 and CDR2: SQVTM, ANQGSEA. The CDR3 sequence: CSVGRGPSTDTQYF. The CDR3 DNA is TGCAGCGTTGGTAGGGGACCAAGCACAGATACGCAGTATTTT.

CDR3 loop: CATSSGGYEQYF. The CDR3 region has the DNA TGTGCCACCAGCAGCGGGGGGTACGAGCAGTACTTC. V and J are TRBV15 and TRBJ2-7; 7 nucleotides align to TRBD2. The germline V gene encodes CDR1 LNHNV and CDR2 YYDKDF (reference sequence). The V gene end was trimmed by 3 bases and the J gene end by 4 bases; junction bases not matched to a gene: 0. The CDR3 has 12 residues.

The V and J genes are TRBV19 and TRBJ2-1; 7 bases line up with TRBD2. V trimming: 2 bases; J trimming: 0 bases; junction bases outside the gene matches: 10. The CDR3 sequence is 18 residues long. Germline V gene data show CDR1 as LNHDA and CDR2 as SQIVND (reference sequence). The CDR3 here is CASSITGTTTSSYNEQFF. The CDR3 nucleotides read TGTGCCAGTAGTATAACGGGGACTACCACCTCCTCCTACAATGAGCAGTTCTTC.

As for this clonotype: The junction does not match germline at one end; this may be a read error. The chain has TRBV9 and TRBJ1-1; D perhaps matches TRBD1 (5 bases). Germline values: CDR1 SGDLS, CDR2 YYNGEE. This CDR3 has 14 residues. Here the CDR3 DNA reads TGTGCCAGCAGCTTGGGACCCCCGGGAACTGAAGCTTGCTTT. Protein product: CASSLGPPGTEACF.

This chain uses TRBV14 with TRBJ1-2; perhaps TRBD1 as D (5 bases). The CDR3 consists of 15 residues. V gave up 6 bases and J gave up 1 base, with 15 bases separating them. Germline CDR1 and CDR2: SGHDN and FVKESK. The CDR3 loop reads CASSRTTAYNYGYTF. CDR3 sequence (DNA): TGTGCCAGCAGTCGGACAACGGCCTATAACTATGGCTACACCTTC.

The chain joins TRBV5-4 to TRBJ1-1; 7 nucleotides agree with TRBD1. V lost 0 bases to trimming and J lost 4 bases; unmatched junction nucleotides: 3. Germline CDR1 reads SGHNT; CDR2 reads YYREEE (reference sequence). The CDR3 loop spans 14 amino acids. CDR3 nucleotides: TGTGCCAGCAGCTTGGCGGACAGGACCACTGAAGCTTTCTTT. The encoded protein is CASSLADRTTEAFF. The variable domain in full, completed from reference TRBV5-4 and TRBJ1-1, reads ETGVTQSPTHLIKTRGQQVTLRCSSQSGHNTVSWYQQALGQGPQFIFQYYREEENGRGNFPPRFSGLQFPNYSSELNVNALELDDSALYLCASSLADRTTEAFFGQGTRLTVV.

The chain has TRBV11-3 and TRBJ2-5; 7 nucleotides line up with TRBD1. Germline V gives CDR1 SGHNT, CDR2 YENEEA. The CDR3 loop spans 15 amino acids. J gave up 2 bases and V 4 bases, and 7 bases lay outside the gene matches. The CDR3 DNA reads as TGTGCCAGCAGCTCTGACCCGGGACAGCAAGAGACCCAGTACTTC. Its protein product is CASSSDPGQQETQYF.

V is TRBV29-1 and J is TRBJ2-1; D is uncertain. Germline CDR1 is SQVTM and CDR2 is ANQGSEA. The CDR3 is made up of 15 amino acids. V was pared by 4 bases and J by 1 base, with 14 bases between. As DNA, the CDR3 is TGCAGCGTTGTCGGTGGCCTTAGTTCCTACAATGAGCAGTTCTTC. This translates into CSVVGGLSSYNEQFF.

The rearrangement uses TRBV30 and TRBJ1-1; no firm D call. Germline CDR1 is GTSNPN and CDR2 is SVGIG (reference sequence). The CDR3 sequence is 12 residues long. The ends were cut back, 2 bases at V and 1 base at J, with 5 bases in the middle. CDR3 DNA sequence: TGTGCCTGGAGTAGGTGGAACACTGAAGCTTTCTTT. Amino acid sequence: CAWSRWNTEAFF.

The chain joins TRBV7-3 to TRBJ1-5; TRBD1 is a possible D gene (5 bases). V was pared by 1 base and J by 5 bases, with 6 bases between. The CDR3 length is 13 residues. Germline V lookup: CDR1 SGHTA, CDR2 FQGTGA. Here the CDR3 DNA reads TGTGCCAGCAGCTTAATGGGGGATCAGCCCCAGCATTTT. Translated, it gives CASSLMGDQPQHF.

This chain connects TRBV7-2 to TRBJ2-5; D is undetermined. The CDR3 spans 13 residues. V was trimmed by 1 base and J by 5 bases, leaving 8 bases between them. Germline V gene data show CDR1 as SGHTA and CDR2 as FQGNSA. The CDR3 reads CASSLVFGETQYF. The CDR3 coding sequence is TGTGCCAGCAGCTTAGTATTCGGCGAGACCCAGTACTTC. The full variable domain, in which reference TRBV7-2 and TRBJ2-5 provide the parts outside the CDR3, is GAGVSQSPSNKVTEKGKDVELRCDPISGHTALYWYRQSLGQGLEFLIYFQGNSAPDKSGLPSDRFSAERTGGSVSTLTIQRTQQEDSAVYLCASSLVFGETQYFGPGTRLLVL.

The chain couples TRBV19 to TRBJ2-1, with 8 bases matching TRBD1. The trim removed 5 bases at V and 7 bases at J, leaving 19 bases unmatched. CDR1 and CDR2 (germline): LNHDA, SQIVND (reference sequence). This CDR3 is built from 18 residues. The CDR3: CASSESGQVMGPWNEQFF. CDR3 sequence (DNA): TGTGCCAGTAGTGAATCGGGACAGGTGATGGGTCCTTGGAATGAGCAGTTCTTC.

CDR3 loop: CASSLVSGAGEAFF. In nucleotides, the CDR3 is TGCGCCAGCAGCTTGGTTTCAGGGGCAGGTGAAGCTTTCTTT. The V gene is TRBV5-1, the J gene TRBJ1-1, with a weak D call TRBD1 (6 bases). The CDR3 is 14 amino acids. Between the trimmed V and J ends, which lost 0 bases and 7 bases, there was a span of 13 bases. The V gene's germline CDR1 is SGHRS and CDR2 YFSETQ.

The CDR3 sequence is CASSLATAYNEQFF. CDR3 sequence (DNA): TGTGCCAGCAGTTTGGCGACAGCGTACAATGAGCAGTTCTTC. The J gene is TRBJ2-1, the V gene TRBV28, with D possibly TRBD1 on 5 matching bases. The V end lost 3 bases, the J end lost 4 bases, and 10 bases lay between the germline ends. CDR3 length: 14 residues. The germline CDR1 and CDR2 sequences are MDHEN and SYDVKM.

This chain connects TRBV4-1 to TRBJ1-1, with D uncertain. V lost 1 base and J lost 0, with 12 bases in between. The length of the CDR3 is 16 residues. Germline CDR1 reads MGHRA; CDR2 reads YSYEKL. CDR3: CASSQGPERVNTEAFF. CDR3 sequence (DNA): TGCGCCAGCAGCCAAGGACCCGAGCGGGTGAACACTGAAGCTTTCTTT.

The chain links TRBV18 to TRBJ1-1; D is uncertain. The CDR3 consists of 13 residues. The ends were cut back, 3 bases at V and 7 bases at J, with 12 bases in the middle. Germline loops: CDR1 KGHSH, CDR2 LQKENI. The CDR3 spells CASSPLPGDEAFF. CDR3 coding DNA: TGTGCCAGCTCACCCCTCCCCGGGGATGAAGCTTTCTTT.

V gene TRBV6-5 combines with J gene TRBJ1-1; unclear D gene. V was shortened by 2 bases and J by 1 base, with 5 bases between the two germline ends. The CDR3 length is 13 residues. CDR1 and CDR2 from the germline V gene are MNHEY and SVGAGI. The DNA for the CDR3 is TGTGCCAGCAGTTACCTCAAGAACACTGAAGCTTTCTTT. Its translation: CASSYLKNTEAFF.

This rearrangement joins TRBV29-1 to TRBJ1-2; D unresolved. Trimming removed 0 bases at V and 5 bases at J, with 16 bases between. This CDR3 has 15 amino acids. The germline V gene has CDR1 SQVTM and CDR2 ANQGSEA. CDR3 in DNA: TGCAGCGTTGAAGATTTCGCGACACGCGCTTATGGCTACACCTTC. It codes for CSVEDFATRAYGYTF.

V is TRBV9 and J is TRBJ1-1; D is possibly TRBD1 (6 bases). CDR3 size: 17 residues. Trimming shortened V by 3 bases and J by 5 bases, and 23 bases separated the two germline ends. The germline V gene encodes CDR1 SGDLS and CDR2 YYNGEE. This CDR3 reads CASSGVDLQGAGTEAFF. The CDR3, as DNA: TGTGCCAGCAGCGGTGTGGACCTACAGGGAGCCGGGACTGAAGCTTTCTTT. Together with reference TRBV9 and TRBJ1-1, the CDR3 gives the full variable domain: DSGVTQTPKHLITATGQRVTLRCSPRSGDLSVYWYQQSLDQGLQFLIQYYNGEERAKGNILERFSAQQFPDLHSELNLSSLELGDSALYFCASSGVDLQGAGTEAFFGQGTRLTVV.

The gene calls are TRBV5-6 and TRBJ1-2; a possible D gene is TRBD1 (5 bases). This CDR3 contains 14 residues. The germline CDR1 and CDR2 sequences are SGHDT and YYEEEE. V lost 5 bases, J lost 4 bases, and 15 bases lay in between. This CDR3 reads CASRPNRDLYGYTF. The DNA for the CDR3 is TGTGCCAGCAGACCAAATAGGGACCTCTATGGCTACACCTTC.

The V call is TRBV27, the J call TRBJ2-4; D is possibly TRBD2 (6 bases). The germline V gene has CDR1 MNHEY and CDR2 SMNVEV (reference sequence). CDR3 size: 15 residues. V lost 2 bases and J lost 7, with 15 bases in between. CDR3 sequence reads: CASSLGADGGNIQYF. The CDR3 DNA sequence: TGTGCCAGCAGTTTAGGGGCTGACGGAGGGAACATTCAGTACTTC.

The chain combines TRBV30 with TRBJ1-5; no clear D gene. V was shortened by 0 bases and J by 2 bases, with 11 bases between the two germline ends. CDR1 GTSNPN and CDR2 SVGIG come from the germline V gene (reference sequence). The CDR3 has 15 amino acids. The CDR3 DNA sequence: TGTGCCTGGAGTGTAAGCGGGCAGGGCAATCAGCCCCAGCATTTT. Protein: CAWSVSGQGNQPQHF.

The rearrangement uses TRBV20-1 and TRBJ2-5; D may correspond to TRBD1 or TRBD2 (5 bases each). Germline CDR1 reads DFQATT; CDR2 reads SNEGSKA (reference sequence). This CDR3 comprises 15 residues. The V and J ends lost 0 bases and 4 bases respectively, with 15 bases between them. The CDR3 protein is CSARDGGTPVETQYF. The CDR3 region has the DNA TGCAGTGCTAGAGATGGTGGGACGCCAGTAGAGACCCAGTACTTC.

Written as DNA, the CDR3 is TGTGCCAGCAGCGCGGGGGCGGGGGGGCACAATGAGCAGTTCTTC. Its translation: CASSAGAGGHNEQFF. V usage is TRBV5-4 and J usage is TRBJ2-1, with TRBD2 identical over 9 bases. Germline values: CDR1 SGHNT, CDR2 YYREEE (reference sequence). The V gene end was trimmed by 4 bases and the J gene end by 5 bases; junction bases not matched to a gene: 7. The CDR3 has 15 residues.

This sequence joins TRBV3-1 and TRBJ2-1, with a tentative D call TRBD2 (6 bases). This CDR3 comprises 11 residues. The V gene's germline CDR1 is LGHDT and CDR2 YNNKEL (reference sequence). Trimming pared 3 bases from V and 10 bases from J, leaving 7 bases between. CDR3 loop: CASSHGLEQFF. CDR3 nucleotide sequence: TGTGCCAGCAGCCATGGACTAGAGCAGTTCTTC.

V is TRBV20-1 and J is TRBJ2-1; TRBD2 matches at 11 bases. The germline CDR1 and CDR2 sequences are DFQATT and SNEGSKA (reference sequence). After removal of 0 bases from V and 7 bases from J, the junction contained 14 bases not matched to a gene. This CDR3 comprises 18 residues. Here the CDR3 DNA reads TGCAGTGCTAGAGATCCCACCGCGGCTAGCGGGGGGTGGAATGAGCAGTTCTTC. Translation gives CSARDPTAASGGWNEQFF.

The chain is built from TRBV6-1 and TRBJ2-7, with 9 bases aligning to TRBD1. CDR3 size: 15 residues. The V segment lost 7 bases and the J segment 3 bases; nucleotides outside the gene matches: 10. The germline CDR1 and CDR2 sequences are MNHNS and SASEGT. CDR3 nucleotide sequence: TGTGCCAGCATCCTCGGACAGGGGAGGGTCTACGAGCAGTACTTC. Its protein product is CASILGQGRVYEQYF.

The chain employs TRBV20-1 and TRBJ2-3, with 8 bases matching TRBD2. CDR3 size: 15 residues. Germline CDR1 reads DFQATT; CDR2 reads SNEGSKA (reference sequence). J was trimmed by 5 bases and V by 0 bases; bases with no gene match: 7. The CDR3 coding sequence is TGCAGTGCTAGAGATTCTAGCGGGTCGGGAGATACGCAGTATTTT. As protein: CSARDSSGSGDTQYF.

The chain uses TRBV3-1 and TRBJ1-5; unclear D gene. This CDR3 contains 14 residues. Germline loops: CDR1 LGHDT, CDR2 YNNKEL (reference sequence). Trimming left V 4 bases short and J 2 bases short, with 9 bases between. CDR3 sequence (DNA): TGTGCCAGCAGCCCCGTGAGGGGCAATCAGCCCCAGCATTTT. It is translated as CASSPVRGNQPQHF.